A selection of T cell receptor beta chains follows, all from one sample in a study of blood T cell repertoires in COVID-19. Assay: immunoSEQ multiplex PCR; the TCRdb copy retains only in-frame clones and omits some. The repertoire holds some 170,000 clones, with 75% to 90% as singletons. The sequencing sample was made of peripheral blood. The receptors here all came from a human donor in a cohort sampled during active COVID-19. The CDR3 runs from the conserved cysteine through the conserved F or W. The D gene is left open where the match is weak. Expanded clones get a size class; other rows say once, few or many, or leave the size out.

clone size,V gene,D gene,J gene,CDR3 protein,CDR3 DNA
.,TRBV18,.,TRBJ2-1,CASSPGRSSYNEQFF,TGTGCCAGCTCACCAGGGCGCTCCTCCTACAATGAGCAGTTCTTC
few,TRBV14,TRBD2,TRBJ2-1,CAAGPMTSGINNEQFF,TGTGCCGCAGGACCCATGACTAGCGGTATAAACAATGAGCAGTTCTTC
.,TRBV6-1,TRBD2,TRBJ2-2,CASSVTLAGNTGELFF,TGTGCCAGCAGTGTAACTTTAGCGGGGAACACCGGGGAGCTGTTTTTT
.,TRBV27,TRBD2,TRBJ2-1,CASSSTSGNYNEQFF,TGTGCCAGCAGTAGTACTAGCGGAAACTACAATGAGCAGTTCTTC
few,TRBV5-8,TRBD2,TRBJ2-2,CASRREGRTGELFF,TGTGCCAGCAGGCGGGAGGGACGGACCGGGGAGCTGTTTTTT
.,TRBV28,TRBD2,TRBJ2-2,CASNLRREGTGELFF,TGTGCCAGCAACCTTCGAAGGGAGGGGACCGGGGAGCTGTTTTTT
.,TRBV4-1,TRBD1,TRBJ1-2,CASSRTIHRGPYGYTF,TGCGCCAGCAGCCGGACAATACACAGGGGACCCTATGGCTACACCTTC
.,TRBV10-3,.,TRBJ1-1,CAAKRDTEAFF,TGTGCCGCGAAGAGAGACACTGAAGCTTTCTTT
.,TRBV4-2,TRBD1,TRBJ1-4,CASSPRDRDRPSEKLFF,TGTGCCAGCAGTCCTCGGGACAGGGATAGACCCTCTGAAAAACTGTTTTTT
once,TRBV2,.,TRBJ2-1,CASIRSSKQFF,TGTGCCAGCATAAGGAGTTCGAAACAGTTCTTC
.,TRBV7-2,TRBD2,TRBJ2-1,CASSPVGLAAYNEQFF,TGTGCCAGCAGCCCGGTGGGACTAGCGGCTTACAATGAGCAGTTCTTC